This TCR beta chain was profiled in a study of technical replicates of blood from four donors. Germline values: CDR1 SGHAT, CDR2 FQNNGV. The germline V and J ends were trimmed by 6 bases and 0 bases, with 9 bases remaining between them. This CDR3 spans 13 amino acids. Method: immunoSEQ multiplex PCR; TCRdb's copy keeps in-frame clones and lacks some. The table includes 82,000 or so clones, 96% detected once. This clone showed up just once. This receptor was taken from a human donor in good health. Sequencing was done on a sample of T cells isolated from PBMCs. The gene calls are TRBV11-2 and TRBJ2-7; D is ambiguous. The CDR3 here is CASRQSSSYEQYF. The CDR3 nucleotides read TGTGCCAGCAGACAGTCAAGCTCCTACGAGCAGTACTTC. Full variable domain (rest looked up from reference TRBV11-2 and TRBJ2-7): EAGVAQSPRYKIIEKRQSVAFWCNPISGHATLYWYQQILGQGPKLLIQFQNNGVVDDSQLPKDRFSAERLKGVDSTLKIQPAKLEDSAVYLCASRQSSSYEQYFGPGTRLTVT.